These 32 T cell receptor beta chains were sequenced from one sample in a study of T-cell memory formation after mild COVID-19. TCRdb redid the calling of the 5' RACE reads with MiXCR, one entry per CDR3 protein. This sample has around 300,000 distinct CDR3 sequences, with 10% to 15% found just once. Specimen: PBMCs or a T cell subset sorted from them (not recorded which). The receptors stem from a man younger than 35 who had mild COVID-19 (a few samples of this study predate the infection). Cell type and time point are not known.

J is TRBJ2-7 and V is TRBV7-9, with TRBD1 matching over 8 bases. Germline CDR1 is SEHNR and CDR2 is FQNEAQ (reference sequence). J was trimmed by 5 bases and V by 0 bases; bases with no gene match: 15. The CDR3 is made up of 18 amino acids. CDR3 DNA: TGTGCCAGCAGCTTAGCGAGGAGACAGGGGCCCCTCTTCCACGAGCAGTACTTC. Protein sequence: CASSLARRQGPLFHEQYF.

The chain has TRBV20-1 and TRBJ1-2; D is unresolved. The CDR3 is 13 residues long. Trimming shortened V by 1 base and J by 2 bases, and 8 bases separated the two germline ends. Germline CDR1 reads DFQATT; CDR2 reads SNEGSKA (reference sequence). CDR3 sequence reads: CSARGMSNYGYTF. The CDR3 region has the DNA TGCAGTGCTAGAGGGATGTCGAACTATGGCTACACCTTC.

V usage is TRBV20-1 and J usage is TRBJ2-7; D perhaps matches TRBD1 (6 bases). Germline values: CDR1 DFQATT, CDR2 SNEGSKA (reference sequence). Trimming removed 5 bases from V and 2 bases from J, with 13 bases in between. This CDR3 has 13 residues. In nucleotides, the CDR3 is TGCAGTGCTTACGGGACAAGTACCTACGAGCAGTACTTC. This encodes CSAYGTSTYEQYF.

Turning to this clonotype: A much larger clone sits a single nucleotide away, making a read error possible. V usage is TRBV7-9 and J usage is TRBJ2-1; 7 bases match TRBD2. CDR3 size: 16 residues. Germline CDR1 is SEHNR and CDR2 is FQNEAQ (reference sequence). The junction had 11 bases not matched to a gene; V was cut back by 9 bases and J by 0 bases. The CDR3 spells CARITQRGSSYNEQFF. CDR3 bases: TGTGCCAGAATCACACAGCGGGGAAGCTCCTACAATGAGCAGTTCTTC.

The V and J genes are TRBV20-1 and TRBJ1-2; D is unresolved. The germline V and J ends were trimmed by 7 bases and 4 bases, with 16 bases remaining between them. The CDR3 spans 13 residues. Looked up from germline, CDR1 is DFQATT and CDR2 is SNEGSKA (reference sequence). The CDR3 region is CSVARRLGYGYTF. The CDR3, as DNA: TGCAGTGTTGCGAGGCGTCTAGGCTATGGCTACACCTTC.

This clonotype was seen a few times. This chain links TRBV4-3 with TRBJ2-1; 9 positions agree with TRBD1. The junction had 9 bases not matched to a gene; V was cut back by 4 bases and J by 8 bases. The length of the CDR3 is 15 residues. CDR1 is LGHNA, CDR2 YSLEER, per germline. The CDR3 region is CASSLLGQGRDEQFF. DNA of the CDR3: TGCGCCAGCAGCCTCCTGGGACAGGGTAGGGATGAGCAGTTCTTC.

The CDR3, as DNA: TGTGCCAGCAGTTCACAGGGGGCGGGGGCTGAAAAACTGTTTTTT. Residues: CASSSQGAGAEKLFF. The chain carries TRBV12-3 or TRBV12-4 and TRBJ1-4, with 9 bases aligning to TRBD1. The V gene end was trimmed by 4 bases and the J gene end by 7 bases; junction bases not matched to a gene: 7. The CDR3 is 15 amino acids.

V usage is TRBV5-1 and J usage is TRBJ2-3; TRBD2 aligns across 12 bases. V lost 4 bases, J lost 3 bases, and 6 bases stayed unmatched. Germline V gene sequence: CDR1 SGHRS, CDR2 YFSETQ. CDR3 length: 16 amino acids. In DNA form, the CDR3 reads TGCGCCAGCAGCGGCGACACTAGCGGGGGGACAGATACGCAGTATTTT. This translates into CASSGDTSGGTDTQYF.

This chain uses TRBV2 with TRBJ1-3, with D perhaps matching TRBD1 (6 bases). The ends were cut back, 11 bases at V and 0 bases at J, with 14 bases in the middle. The CDR3 runs to 14 residues. Germline V gives CDR1 SNHLY, CDR2 FYNNEI. In DNA form, the CDR3 reads TGTGCCGACCGGGACACGGTCTCTGGAAACACCATATATTTT. Protein sequence: CADRDTVSGNTIYF.

V is TRBV5-1 and J is TRBJ1-1, with a weak D call TRBD1 (5 bases). Germline V CDR1 and CDR2: SGHRS, YFSETQ. Trimming pared 2 bases from V and 2 bases from J, leaving 10 bases between. This CDR3 comprises 14 residues. The CDR3 DNA is TGCGCCAGCAGCTTTTTGGGGACCAACACTGAAGCTTTCTTT. Protein sequence: CASSFLGTNTEAFF. The entire variable domain, with the rest obtained from reference TRBV5-1 and TRBJ1-1, is as follows: KAGVTQTPRYLIKTRGQQVTLSCSPISGHRSVSWYQQTPGQGLQFLFEYFSETQRNKGNFPGRFSGRQFSNSRSEMNVSTLELGDSALYLCASSFLGTNTEAFFGQGTRLTVV.

This clonotype was detected a few times. CDR3 sequence reads: CASSQGQREKLFF. Here the CDR3 DNA reads TGCGCCAGCAGCCAAGGACAGCGGGAAAAACTGTTTTTT. This chain links TRBV4-3 with TRBJ1-4; tentative D call: TRBD1 (5 bases). The germline CDR1 and CDR2 sequences are LGHNA and YSLEER. V was cut by 1 base and J by 8 bases, with 8 bases left in between. This CDR3 contains 13 residues.

This chain joins TRBV20-1 and TRBJ2-2; 8 bases agree with TRBD1. Germline CDR1 and CDR2: DFQATT and SNEGSKA (reference sequence). V was clipped by 3 bases and J by 0 bases; unmatched bases: 3. This CDR3 is 15 amino acids long. The CDR3 is CSASGQGANTGELFF. The CDR3 DNA reads as TGCAGTGCTAGCGGACAGGGAGCGAACACCGGGGAGCTGTTTTTT.

There are a few counts of this clonotype. The V and J genes are TRBV5-1 and TRBJ1-2, with TRBD1 identical over 7 bases. CDR3 length: 15 amino acids. J was trimmed by 8 bases and V by 2 bases; bases with no gene match: 12. Germline assignment: CDR1 SGHRS and CDR2 YFSETQ. In nucleotides, the CDR3 is TGCGCCAGCAGCTTTGGGACAGCTCATCAGCGGGGCTACACCTTC. It is translated as CASSFGTAHQRGYTF.

This clonotype was counted a few times. V gene TRBV7-9 combines with J gene TRBJ2-7; the match to TRBD1 covers 7 bases. The CDR3 extends over 13 amino acids. Looked up from germline, CDR1 is SEHNR and CDR2 is FQNEAQ (reference sequence). V shed 5 bases and J 3 bases; nucleotides not matched to a gene: 4. CDR3 nucleotides: TGTGCCAGCAGCCAGGGACAGAGCTACGAGCAGTACTTC. Residues: CASSQGQSYEQYF.

The J gene is TRBJ2-1, the V gene TRBV24-1; 11 nucleotides align to TRBD2. The germline gives CDR1 KGHDR, CDR2 SFDVKD. The length of the CDR3 is 15 residues. V gave up 3 bases and J gave up 5 bases; unmatched junction bases: 2. This chain's CDR3 is CATSDTSGGNNEQFF. CDR3 nucleotides: TGTGCCACCAGTGATACTAGCGGGGGAAACAATGAGCAGTTCTTC.

The rearrangement links TRBV29-1 to TRBJ1-5, with 8 bases that match TRBD1. With 6 bases clipped from V and 4 bases from J, the junction kept 5 bases outside the gene matches. The CDR3 is 13 residues long. CDR1 is SQVTM, CDR2 ANQGSEA, per germline. The CDR3 sequence is CSVGTGPNQPQHF. The CDR3 DNA sequence: TGCAGCGTGGGGACAGGACCTAATCAGCCCCAGCATTTT.

V and J are TRBV9 and TRBJ2-2; 9 nucleotides agree with TRBD1. This CDR3 has 17 amino acids. The V gene end was trimmed by 6 bases and the J gene end by 4 bases; junction bases not matched to a gene: 13. CDR1 SGDLS and CDR2 YYNGEE come from the germline V gene. The CDR3 region has the DNA TGTGCCAGCACCGCCGACAGGGGGAATGCGGGCACCGGGGAGCTGTTTTTT. Translation gives CASTADRGNAGTGELFF. Combining the CDR3 with reference TRBV9 and TRBJ2-2 gives the whole variable domain DSGVTQTPKHLITATGQRVTLRCSPRSGDLSVYWYQQSLDQGLQFLIQYYNGEERAKGNILERFSAQQFPDLHSELNLSSLELGDSALYFCASTADRGNAGTGELFFGEGSRLTVL.

The chain has TRBV24-1 and TRBJ2-3; 10 nucleotides align to TRBD2. The V gene end was trimmed by 12 bases and the J gene end by 1 base; junction bases not matched to a gene: 3. The CDR3 spans 13 residues. CDR1 and CDR2 (germline): KGHDR, SFDVKD. The chain's CDR3 is CAVGTSGTDTQYF. The CDR3 region has the DNA TGTGCCGTCGGGACTAGCGGCACAGATACGCAGTATTTT.

V usage is TRBV11-1 and J usage is TRBJ2-2; either TRBD1 or TRBD2 may fit D (5 bases each). This CDR3 has 13 amino acids. V was pared by 5 bases and J by 10 bases, with 14 bases between. The V gene's germline CDR1 is SGHAT and CDR2 FQDESV (reference sequence). CDR3 sequence reads: CASSTSLGTELFF. In DNA form, the CDR3 reads TGTGCCAGCAGCACCTCCTTAGGGACGGAGCTGTTTTTT. Using reference TRBV11-1 and TRBJ2-2 for the parts outside the CDR3, the full variable domain is EAEVAQSPRYKITEKSQAVAFWCDPISGHATLYWYRQILGQGPELLVQFQDESVVDDSQLPKDRFSAERLKGVDSTLKIQPAELGDSAMYLCASSTSLGTELFFGEGSRLTVL.

Written as DNA, the CDR3 is TGCGCCAGCAGCAATTGGGGGGGGGCCTCTGATGAGCAGTTCTTC. The encoded protein is CASSNWGGASDEQFF. This rearrangement joins TRBV4-3 to TRBJ2-1; D may be TRBD2 (7 bases). The germline CDR1 and CDR2 sequences are LGHNA and YSLEER. Trimming removed 5 bases from V and 8 bases from J, with 19 bases in between. The CDR3 has 15 residues.

V and J are TRBV7-2 and TRBJ1-1; D ambiguous. This CDR3 is 15 amino acids long. Germline CDR1 and CDR2: SGHTA and FQGNSA. With 1 base removed from V and 4 bases from J, the gap between germline ends came to 13 bases. The CDR3 coding sequence is TGTGCCAGCAGCTTAGGGATGGGGTATCTCACTGAAGCTTTCTTT. Protein sequence: CASSLGMGYLTEAFF.

The J gene is TRBJ2-1, the V gene TRBV25-1; 10 bases are shared with TRBD1. V trimming: 1 base; J trimming: 7 bases; junction bases outside the gene matches: 4. The CDR3 sequence is 15 residues long. Germline CDR1 reads MGHDK; CDR2 reads SYGVNS. CDR3 sequence (DNA): TGTGCCAGCAGTGAATCGGACAGGGGGACTAATGAGCAGTTCTTC. Translated: CASSESDRGTNEQFF.

In its sample, this clonotype was seen a few times. This chain uses TRBV19 with TRBJ2-3; tentatively, D is TRBD1 or TRBD2 (5 bases each). Per germline, CDR1 LNHDA and CDR2 SQIVND (reference sequence). The CDR3 is 17 amino acids. V gave up 5 bases and J gave up 4 bases, with 22 bases separating them. The CDR3 loop reads CASSPRFLGVGPDTQYF. The DNA for the CDR3 is TGTGCCAGTAGTCCCCGGTTTCTGGGGGTGGGTCCAGATACGCAGTATTTT.

This clonotype was recorded at least ten times. This chain connects TRBV5-6 to TRBJ1-2; D is unresolved. Germline CDR1 SGHDT, CDR2 YYEEEE. This CDR3 has 12 residues. Trimming left V 6 bases short and J 8 bases short, with 14 bases between. Here the CDR3 DNA reads TGTGCCAGCACCGTCGAGGGTTCGGGCTACACCTTC. This codes for CASTVEGSGYTF.

This clonotype was seen at least ten times. The chain carries TRBV9 and TRBJ2-3, with TRBD1 matching 9 bases. The J segment lost 1 base and the V segment lost 2 bases, leaving 2 bases of the junction unmatched. From germline, CDR1 is SGDLS and CDR2 YYNGEE. The CDR3 contains 15 residues. CDR3 in DNA: TGTGCCAGCAGCGTTTGGACAGGGGGCACAGATACGCAGTATTTT. Protein product: CASSVWTGGTDTQYF.

The J gene is TRBJ2-5, the V gene TRBV7-6, with a weak D call TRBD2 (5 bases). The CDR3 runs 13 residues. Germline V gene data show CDR1 as SGHVS and CDR2 as FNYEAQ. With 3 bases removed from V and 5 bases from J, the gap between germline ends came to 10 bases. Here the CDR3 DNA reads TGTGCCAGCAGCTTGGGAGAGTTGGAGACCCAGTACTTC. It translates to CASSLGELETQYF. Combining the CDR3 with reference TRBV7-6 and TRBJ2-5 gives the whole variable domain GAGVSQSPRYKVTKRGQDVALRCDPISGHVSLYWYRQALGQGPEFLTYFNYEAQQDKSGLPNDRFSAERPEGSISTLTIQRTEQRDSAMYRCASSLGELETQYFGPGTRLLVL.

The V gene is TRBV7-9, the J gene TRBJ2-3, with D unresolved. The CDR3 covers 12 residues. Trimming left V 5 bases short and J 5 bases short, with 8 bases between. In germline, CDR1 is SEHNR, CDR2 FQNEAQ (reference sequence). CDR3 DNA sequence: TGTGCCAGCAGCCCCATTCAAGATACGCAGTATTTT. Amino acid sequence: CASSPIQDTQYF.

The J gene is TRBJ2-3, the V gene TRBV7-2; no clear D gene. This CDR3 region has 12 residues. Germline V gives CDR1 SGHTA, CDR2 FQGNSA. Trimming shortened V by 5 bases and J by 5 bases, and 8 bases separated the two germline ends. The DNA of the CDR3 is TGTGCCAGCAGCCTCCGCTTAGATACGCAGTATTTT. The encoded protein is CASSLRLDTQYF.

This clonotype was seen ten or more times. This chain links TRBV7-2 with TRBJ1-4; the D is unclear. This CDR3 is built from 13 residues. V was pared by 5 bases and J by 4 bases, with 8 bases between. Germline V lookup: CDR1 SGHTA, CDR2 FQGNSA. The CDR3 protein is CASSLQINEKLFF. CDR3 DNA: TGTGCCAGCAGCCTACAGATTAATGAAAAACTGTTTTTT.

The sample holds a few counts of this clonotype. The V gene is TRBV6-5, the J gene TRBJ1-6; 7 nucleotides align to TRBD1. J was trimmed by 8 bases and V by 0 bases; bases with no gene match: 4. The CDR3 extends over 15 amino acids. Per the germline V gene, CDR1 is MNHEY and CDR2 is SVGAGI. The DNA of the CDR3 is TGTGCCAGCAGTTACTCGACCGGACAGGATTCACCCCTCCACTTT. Its translation is CASSYSTGQDSPLHF.

This clonotype has just a few counts. The V call is TRBV5-1, the J call TRBJ2-3, with 8 nucleotides matching TRBD2. The CDR3 is 18 residues long. The V and J ends lost 4 bases and 0 bases, in that order; junction bases with no gene match: 13. Germline V gene lookup returns CDR1 SGHRS and CDR2 YFSETQ. As DNA, the CDR3 is TGCGCCAGCAGCCAAATTCCAAGCGGGGGCATTAGCACAGATACGCAGTATTTT. It is translated as CASSQIPSGGISTDTQYF.

This clonotype was seen ten or more times. CDR3 sequence (DNA): TGCGCCAGCAGCGGCTTATACAGGGGGCAGGAGACCCAGTACTTC. Translating it yields CASSGLYRGQETQYF. The J gene is TRBJ2-5, the V gene TRBV5-1; 9 positions agree with TRBD1. Unmatched junction bases numbered 9, after V lost 4 bases and J lost 5 bases. CDR3 length: 15 residues. Looked up from germline, CDR1 is SGHRS and CDR2 is YFSETQ.